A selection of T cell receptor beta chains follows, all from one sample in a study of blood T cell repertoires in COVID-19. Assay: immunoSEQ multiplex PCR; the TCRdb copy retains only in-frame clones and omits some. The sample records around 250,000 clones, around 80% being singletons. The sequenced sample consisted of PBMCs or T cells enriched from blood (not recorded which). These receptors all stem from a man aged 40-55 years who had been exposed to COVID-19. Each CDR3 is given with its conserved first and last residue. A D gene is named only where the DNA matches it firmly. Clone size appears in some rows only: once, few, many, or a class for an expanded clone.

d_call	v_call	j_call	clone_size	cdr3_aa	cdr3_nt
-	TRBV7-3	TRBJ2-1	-	CASSLLRGTYNEQFF	TGTGCCAGCAGCTTATTAAGGGGTACCTACAATGAGCAGTTCTTC
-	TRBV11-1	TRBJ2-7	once	CASSLVRTSLYEQYF	TGTGCCAGCAGCTTAGTTAGAACCTCACTCTACGAGCAGTACTTC
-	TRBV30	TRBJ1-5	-	CAVEGSNNQPQHF	TGTGCGGTGGAGGGCAGTAACAATCAGCCCCAGCATTTT
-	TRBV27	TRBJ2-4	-	CASSLSGWAENIQYF	TGTGCCAGCAGTCTCTCGGGGTGGGCGGAAAACATTCAGTACTTC
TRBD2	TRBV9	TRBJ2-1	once	CASSVELAGVREQFF	TGTGCCAGCAGCGTAGAACTAGCGGGAGTTAGGGAGCAGTTCTTC
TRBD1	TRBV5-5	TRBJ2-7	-	CASSGRQGQPYEQYF	TGTGCCAGCAGCGGACGACAGGGGCAGCCCTACGAGCAGTACTTC
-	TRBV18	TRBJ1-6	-	CASSPGRDYNSPLHF	TGTGCCAGCTCACCGGGCAGGGACTATAATTCACCCCTCCACTTT
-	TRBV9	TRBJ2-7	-	CASSVATLSSEQYF	TGTGCCAGCAGCGTAGCTACTCTGAGTAGCGAGCAGTACTTC
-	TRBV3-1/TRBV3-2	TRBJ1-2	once	CASSYPGVETYYGYTF	TGTGCCAGCAGTTACCCAGGGGTCGAAACCTACTATGGCTACACCTTC
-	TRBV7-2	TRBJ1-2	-	CASSLMSSYGYTF	TGTGCCAGCAGCTTAATGTCGTCGTATGGCTACACCTTC
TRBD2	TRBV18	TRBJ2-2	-	CASSRIRGANTGELFF	TGTGCCAGCTCACGAATCCGGGGGGCGAACACCGGGGAGCTGTTTTTT
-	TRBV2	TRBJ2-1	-	CASSELGQGLGEQFF	TGTGCCAGCAGTGAATTGGGTCAGGGGCTCGGGGAGCAGTTCTTC
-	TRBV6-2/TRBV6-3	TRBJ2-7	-	CASSYLRGITYEQYF	TGTGCCAGCAGTTACTTGAGGGGGATAACCTACGAGCAGTACTTC
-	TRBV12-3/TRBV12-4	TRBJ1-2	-	CASSFFETEGYTF	TGTGCCAGCAGTTTTTTCGAGACGGAGGGCTACACCTTC
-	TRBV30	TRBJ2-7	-	CAWSRPYEQYF	TGTGCCTGGAGCCGTCCCTACGAGCAGTACTTC
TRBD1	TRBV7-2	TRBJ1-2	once	CASSKDRGNYGYTF	TGTGCCAGCAGTAAGGACAGGGGGAACTATGGCTACACCTTC
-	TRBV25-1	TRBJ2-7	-	CASSEVGTSYEQYF	TGTGCCAGCAGTGAAGTTGGGACATCCTACGAGCAGTACTTC
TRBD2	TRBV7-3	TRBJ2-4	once	CASSVGTSGPLNF	TGTGCCAGCAGCGTCGGGACTAGCGGGCCCCTGAACTTC
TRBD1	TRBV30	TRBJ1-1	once	CAWSGTGATEAFF	TGTGCCTGGAGTGGCACAGGGGCCACTGAAGCTTTCTTT
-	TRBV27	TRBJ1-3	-	CASSFLRDTGYGNTIYF	TGTGCCAGCAGTTTCTTAAGGGACACCGGCTATGGAAACACCATATATTTT
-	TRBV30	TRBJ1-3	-	CACPLGVSGNTIYF	TGTGCCTGCCCCCTCGGGGTCTCTGGAAACACCATATATTTT
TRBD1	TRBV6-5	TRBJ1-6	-	CASSYSEGTVQPLHF	TGTGCCAGCAGTTACTCCGAAGGGACAGTTCAGCCCCTCCACTTT
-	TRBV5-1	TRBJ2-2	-	CASSDAGLDYTGELFF	TGCGCCAGCAGCGACGCGGGGTTAGATTATACCGGGGAGCTGTTTTTT
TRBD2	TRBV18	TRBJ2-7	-	CASSPPLSGGIGVQYF	TGTGCCAGCTCACCACCTCTTAGCGGGGGAATAGGCGTGCAGTACTTC
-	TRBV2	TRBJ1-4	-	CASGRQAGGEKLFF	TGTGCCAGCGGGAGACAAGCGGGCGGAGAAAAACTGTTTTTT
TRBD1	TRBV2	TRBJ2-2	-	CASRTLTGKNGELFF	TGTGCCAGCAGGACCCTGACAGGGAAGAACGGGGAGCTGTTTTTT
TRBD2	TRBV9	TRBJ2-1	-	CASSTSGGPASEQFF	TGTGCCAGCAGCACCTCGGGAGGGCCTGCTTCCGAGCAGTTCTTC
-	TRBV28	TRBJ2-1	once	CASRSEDNNEQFF	TGTGCCAGTAGGAGCGAGGATAACAATGAGCAGTTCTTC
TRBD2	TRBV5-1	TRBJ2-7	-	CASSLYTSGSQTYEQYF	TGCGCCAGCAGCTTGTATACTAGCGGTTCCCAAACCTACGAGCAGTACTTC
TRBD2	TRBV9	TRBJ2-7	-	CASSAGTSGMYEQYF	TGTGCCAGCAGCGCGGGGACTAGCGGGATGTACGAGCAGTACTTC
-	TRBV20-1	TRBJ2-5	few	CSARDLETQYF	TGCAGTGCTAGAGATCTCGAGACCCAGTACTTC